In this sample, the clone carrying this TCR beta chain turned up many times. The antigen is not known. This sample is part of a study of blood T cells in healthy people across ages. Study-level points and caveats: Across samples, TCR beta diversity tracked strongly with naive T cell percentage. A roughly linear fall in TCR beta diversity per million T cells was seen with increasing age.

The authors ran a second PCR of about 6 to 11 cycles using a sample-barcoded 5' primer and a J-beta primer mix. Each cDNA molecule carried a tag from a template-switch adaptor that contained 12 random nucleotides. TCRdb fed the 5' RACE reads into MiXCR, producing one record per CDR3 protein. Among some 1.5 million distinct CDR3 sequences, 42% were seen once, and the ten largest hold roughly 3.7%. V was trimmed by 0 bases and J by 1 base, leaving 10 bases between them. This CDR3 has 16 amino acids. Germline-derived CDR1 and CDR2 are MGHRA and YSYEKL. This TCR was recovered from a woman between 18 and 30 years old in good health. Sample: blood. The chain couples TRBV4-1 to TRBJ2-4; possible D gene TRBD2, 5 bases. The CDR3 nucleotides read TGCGCCAGCAGCCAAGAGTCCCGAGGGGCCAAAAACATTCAGTACTTC. Amino acid sequence: CASSQESRGAKNIQYF.